Given below is one T cell receptor (beta chain) in context. Those who participated ranged in age from roughly 18 to 100 years and resided in approximately 26 US areas. Cohort placement rested on clinical history that participants reported themselves. The data derive from a study of blood T cell repertoires in COVID-19. Across the whole study: Samples representing acute and convalescent COVID-19 were sourced from the United States, Italy and Spain.

Here immunoSEQ multiplex PCR was the method, and the copy in TCRdb shows in-frame clones only, minus some. Of more than 200,000 clones detected, more than 75% appear once; the ten largest clones hold 7.4%. This CDR3 region has 13 residues. After removal of 4 bases from V and 6 bases from J, the junction contained 4 bases not matched to a gene. Germline CDR1 and CDR2: MNHEY and SVGAGI. The source is a woman aged 40 to 55 with acute COVID-19. The specimen sequenced was PBMCs or T cells enriched from blood (not recorded which). The chain carries TRBV6-5 and TRBJ1-2; 8 bases agree with TRBD1. CDR3 sequence (DNA): TGTGCCAGCAGTTCCGGACAGGGCGATGGCTACACCTTC. Translation gives CASSSGQGDGYTF.